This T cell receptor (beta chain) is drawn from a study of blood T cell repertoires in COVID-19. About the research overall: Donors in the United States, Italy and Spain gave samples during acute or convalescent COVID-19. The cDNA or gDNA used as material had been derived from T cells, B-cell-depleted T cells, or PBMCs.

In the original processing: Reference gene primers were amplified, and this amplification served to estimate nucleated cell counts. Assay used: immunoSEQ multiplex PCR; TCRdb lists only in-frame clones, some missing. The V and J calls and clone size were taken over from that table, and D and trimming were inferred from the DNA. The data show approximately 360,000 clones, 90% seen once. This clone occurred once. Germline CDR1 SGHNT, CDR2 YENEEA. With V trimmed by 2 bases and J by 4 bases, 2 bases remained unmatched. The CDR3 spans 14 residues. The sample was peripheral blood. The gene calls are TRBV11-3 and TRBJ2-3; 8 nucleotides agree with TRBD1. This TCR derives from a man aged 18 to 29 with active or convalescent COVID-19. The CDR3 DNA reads TGTGCCAGCAGCTTAAGGACAGGGCCAGATACGCAGTATTTT. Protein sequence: CASSLRTGPDTQYF.